Reported below is one T cell receptor beta chain. The sample belongs to a study of T cell responses to AZD1222 COVID-19 vaccine. TCRdb's copy holds only in-frame clones and misses some; the assay was immunoSEQ multiplex PCR. This sample has 160,000 or so clones; roughly 92% occur once, and the top ten carry about 2.5%. This receptor was taken from an adult in good health. The sequenced sample was peripheral blood, obtained on day 0 of AZD1222 vaccination.

CDR3 DNA sequence: TGCGCCAGCAGCCTGGTCCTAGCGGGAGGGTACGAGCAGTACTTC. It translates to CASSLVLAGGYEQYF. V is TRBV5-1 and J is TRBJ2-7, with 12 nucleotides matching TRBD2. Losses at the gene ends were 4 bases for V and 4 bases for J; bases not matched to a gene: 6. Per germline, CDR1 SGHRS and CDR2 YFSETQ. CDR3 length: 15 residues.